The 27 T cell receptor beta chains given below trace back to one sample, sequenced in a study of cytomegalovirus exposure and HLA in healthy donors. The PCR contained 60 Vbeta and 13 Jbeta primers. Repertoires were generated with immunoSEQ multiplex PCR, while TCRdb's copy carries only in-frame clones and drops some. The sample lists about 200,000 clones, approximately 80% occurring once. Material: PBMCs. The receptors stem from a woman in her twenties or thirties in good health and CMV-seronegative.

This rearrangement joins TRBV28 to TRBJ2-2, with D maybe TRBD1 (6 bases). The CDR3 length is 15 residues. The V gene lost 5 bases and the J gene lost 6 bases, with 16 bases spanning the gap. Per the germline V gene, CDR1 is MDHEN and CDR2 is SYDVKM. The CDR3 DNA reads TGTGCCAGCAGTCTCTGGACAGAGGGGGCCGGGGAGCTGTTTTTT. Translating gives CASSLWTEGAGELFF.

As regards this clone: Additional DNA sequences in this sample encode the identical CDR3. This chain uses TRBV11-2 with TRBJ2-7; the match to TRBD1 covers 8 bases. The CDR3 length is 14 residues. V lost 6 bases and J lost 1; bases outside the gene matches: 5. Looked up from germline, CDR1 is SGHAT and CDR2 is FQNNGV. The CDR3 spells CASSPGTGSYEQYF. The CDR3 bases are TGTGCCAGCAGTCCCGGGACAGGATCCTACGAGCAGTACTTC.

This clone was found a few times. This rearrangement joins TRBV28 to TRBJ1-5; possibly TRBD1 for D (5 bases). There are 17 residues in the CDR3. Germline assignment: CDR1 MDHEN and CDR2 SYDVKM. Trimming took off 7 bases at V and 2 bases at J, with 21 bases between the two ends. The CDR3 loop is CASTVGGSGVGNQPQHF. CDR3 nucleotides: TGTGCCAGCACCGTGGGGGGAAGTGGTGTTGGCAATCAGCCCCAGCATTTT.

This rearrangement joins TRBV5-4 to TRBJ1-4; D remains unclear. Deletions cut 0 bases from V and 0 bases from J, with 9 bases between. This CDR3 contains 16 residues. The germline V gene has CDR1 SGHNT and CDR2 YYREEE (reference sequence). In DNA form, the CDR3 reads TGTGCCAGCAGCTTGGATGCAACGGCAACTAATGAAAAACTGTTTTTT. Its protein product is CASSLDATATNEKLFF.

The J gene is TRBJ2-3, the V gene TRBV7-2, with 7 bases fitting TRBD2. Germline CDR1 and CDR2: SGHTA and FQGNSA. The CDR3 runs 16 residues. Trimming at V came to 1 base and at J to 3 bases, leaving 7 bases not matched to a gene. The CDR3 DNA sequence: TGTGCCAGCAGCTTAGAGCCTTATAGCGGGACAGATACGCAGTATTTT. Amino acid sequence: CASSLEPYSGTDTQYF. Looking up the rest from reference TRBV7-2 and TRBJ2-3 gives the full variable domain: GAGVSQSPSNKVTEKGKDVELRCDPISGHTALYWYRQSLGQGLEFLIYFQGNSAPDKSGLPSDRFSAERTGGSVSTLTIQRTQQEDSAVYLCASSLEPYSGTDTQYFGPGTRLTVL.

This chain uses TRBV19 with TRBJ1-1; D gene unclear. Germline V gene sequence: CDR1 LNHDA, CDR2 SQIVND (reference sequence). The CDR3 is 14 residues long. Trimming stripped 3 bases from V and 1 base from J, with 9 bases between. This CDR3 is CASSMSSPNTEAFF. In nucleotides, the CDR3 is TGTGCCAGTAGTATGTCCTCCCCGAACACTGAAGCTTTCTTT.

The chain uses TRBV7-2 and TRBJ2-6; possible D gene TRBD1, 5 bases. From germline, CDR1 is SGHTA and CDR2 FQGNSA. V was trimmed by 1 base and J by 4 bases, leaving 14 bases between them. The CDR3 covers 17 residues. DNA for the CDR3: TGTGCCAGCAGCTTAGGAGGCAGGGTGCCCGGGGCCAACGTCCTGACTTTC. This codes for CASSLGGRVPGANVLTF.

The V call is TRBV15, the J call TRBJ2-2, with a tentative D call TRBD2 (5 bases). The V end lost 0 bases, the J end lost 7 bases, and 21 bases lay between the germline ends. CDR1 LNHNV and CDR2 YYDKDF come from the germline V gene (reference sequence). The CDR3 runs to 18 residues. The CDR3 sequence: CATSRDRLPTGNGGELFF. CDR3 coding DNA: TGTGCCACCAGCAGAGATCGACTGCCAACCGGGAACGGCGGGGAGCTGTTTTTT.

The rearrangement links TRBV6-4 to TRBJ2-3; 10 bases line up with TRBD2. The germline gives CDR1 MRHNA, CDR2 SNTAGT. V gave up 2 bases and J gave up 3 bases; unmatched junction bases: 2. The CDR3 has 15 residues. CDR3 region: CASSDSGRATDTQYF. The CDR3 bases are TGTGCCAGCAGTGACAGCGGGAGGGCAACAGATACGCAGTATTTT.

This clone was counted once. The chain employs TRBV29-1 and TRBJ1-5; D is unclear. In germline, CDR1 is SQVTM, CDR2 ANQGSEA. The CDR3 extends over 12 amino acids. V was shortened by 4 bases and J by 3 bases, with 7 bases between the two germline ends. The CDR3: CSVGQNNQPQHF. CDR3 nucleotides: TGCAGCGTTGGTCAGAACAATCAGCCCCAGCATTTT.

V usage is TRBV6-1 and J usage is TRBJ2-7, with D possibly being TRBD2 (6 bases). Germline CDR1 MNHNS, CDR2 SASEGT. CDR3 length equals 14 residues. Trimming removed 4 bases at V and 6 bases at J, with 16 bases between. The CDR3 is CASSGGTTISEQYF. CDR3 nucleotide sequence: TGTGCCAGCAGTGGCGGGACCACTATCAGCGAGCAGTACTTC.

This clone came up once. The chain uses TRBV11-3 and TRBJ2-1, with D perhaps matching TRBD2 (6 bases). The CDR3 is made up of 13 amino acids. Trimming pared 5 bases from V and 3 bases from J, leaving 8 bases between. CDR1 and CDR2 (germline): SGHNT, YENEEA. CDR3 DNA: TGTGCCAGCAGCGCGGGACTCTACAATGAGCAGTTCTTC. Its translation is CASSAGLYNEQFF.

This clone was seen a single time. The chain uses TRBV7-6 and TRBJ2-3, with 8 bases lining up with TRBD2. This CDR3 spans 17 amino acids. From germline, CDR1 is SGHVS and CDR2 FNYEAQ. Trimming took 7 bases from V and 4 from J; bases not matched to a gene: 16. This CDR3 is CASTPRAKRELPDTQYF. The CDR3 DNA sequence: TGTGCCAGCACCCCCCGAGCCAAGCGGGAGTTGCCAGATACGCAGTATTTT.

The CDR3 loop is CASSQQGGTGELFF. The CDR3 bases are TGTGCCAGCAGCCAGCAGGGGGGCACCGGGGAGCTGTTTTTT. This rearrangement joins TRBV6-1 to TRBJ2-2; a weak D match, TRBD1 (7 bases). V gave up 6 bases and J gave up 4 bases, with 12 bases separating them. The CDR3 covers 14 residues. The V gene's germline CDR1 is MNHNS and CDR2 SASEGT.

CDR3 amino acids: CASSNTGTDTQYF. The CDR3 bases are TGTGCCAGTAGTAATACAGGCACAGATACGCAGTATTTT. This chain links TRBV19 with TRBJ2-3, with D hard to call. Per germline, CDR1 LNHDA and CDR2 SQIVND (reference sequence). The CDR3 length is 13 residues. Trimming shortened V by 4 bases and J by 1 base, and 6 bases separated the two germline ends.

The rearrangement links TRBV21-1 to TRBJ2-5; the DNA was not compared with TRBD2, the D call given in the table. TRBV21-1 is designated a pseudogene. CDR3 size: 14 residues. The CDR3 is CASSNRGTVETQYF. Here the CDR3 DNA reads TGTGCCAGCAGCAATCGGGGGACCGTAGAGACCCAGTACTTC.

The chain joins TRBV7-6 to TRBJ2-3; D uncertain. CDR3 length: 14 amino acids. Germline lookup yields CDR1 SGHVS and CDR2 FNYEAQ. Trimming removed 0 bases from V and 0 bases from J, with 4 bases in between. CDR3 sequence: CASSLAPSTDTQYF. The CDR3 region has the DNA TGTGCCAGCAGCTTAGCCCCTAGCACAGATACGCAGTATTTT.

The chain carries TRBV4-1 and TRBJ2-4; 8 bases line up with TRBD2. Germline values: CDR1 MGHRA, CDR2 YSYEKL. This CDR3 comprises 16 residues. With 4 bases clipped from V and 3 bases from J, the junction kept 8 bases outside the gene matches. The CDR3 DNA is TGCGCCAGCAGCCTGAGTCTTGGGACTAGCAAAAACATTCAGTACTTC. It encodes CASSLSLGTSKNIQYF.

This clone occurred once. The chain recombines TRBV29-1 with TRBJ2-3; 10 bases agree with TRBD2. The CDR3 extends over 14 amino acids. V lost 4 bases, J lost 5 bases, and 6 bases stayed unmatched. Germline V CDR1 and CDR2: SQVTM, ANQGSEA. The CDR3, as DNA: TGCAGCGTTGTAGTAGCGGGGGGTATAGATACGCAGTATTTT. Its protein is CSVVVAGGIDTQYF.

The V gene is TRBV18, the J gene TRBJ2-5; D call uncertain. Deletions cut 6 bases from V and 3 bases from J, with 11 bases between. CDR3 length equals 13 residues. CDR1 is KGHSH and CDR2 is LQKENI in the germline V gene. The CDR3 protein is CASSKALKETQYF. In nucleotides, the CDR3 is TGTGCCAGCTCGAAAGCCCTTAAAGAGACCCAGTACTTC.

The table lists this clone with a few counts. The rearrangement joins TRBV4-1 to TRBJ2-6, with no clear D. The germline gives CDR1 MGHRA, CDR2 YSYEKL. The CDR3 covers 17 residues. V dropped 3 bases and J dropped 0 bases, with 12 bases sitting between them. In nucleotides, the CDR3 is TGCGCCAGCAGCCATCGTGATTCTAGCTCTGGGGCCAACGTCCTGACTTTC. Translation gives CASSHRDSSSGANVLTF.

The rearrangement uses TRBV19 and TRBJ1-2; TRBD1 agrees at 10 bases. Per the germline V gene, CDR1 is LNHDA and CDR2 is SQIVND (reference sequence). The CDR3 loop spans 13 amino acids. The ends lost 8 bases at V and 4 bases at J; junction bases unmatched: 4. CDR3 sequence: CASGDRGGYGYTF. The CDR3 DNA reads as TGTGCCAGTGGGGACAGGGGCGGCTATGGCTACACCTTC.

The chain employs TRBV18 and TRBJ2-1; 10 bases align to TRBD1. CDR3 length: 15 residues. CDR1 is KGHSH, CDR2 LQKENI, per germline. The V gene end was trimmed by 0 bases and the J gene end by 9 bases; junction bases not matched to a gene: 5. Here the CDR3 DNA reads TGTGCCAGCTCACCACCGGGACAGGGGAATGGTGAGCAGTTCTTC. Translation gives CASSPPGQGNGEQFF.

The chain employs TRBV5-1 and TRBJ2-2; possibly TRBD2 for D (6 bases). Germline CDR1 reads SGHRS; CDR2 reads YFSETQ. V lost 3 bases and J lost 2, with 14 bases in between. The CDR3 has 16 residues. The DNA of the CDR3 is TGCGCCAGCAGCTGGGGGGTTGTAAGCAACACCGGGGAGCTGTTTTTT. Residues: CASSWGVVSNTGELFF.

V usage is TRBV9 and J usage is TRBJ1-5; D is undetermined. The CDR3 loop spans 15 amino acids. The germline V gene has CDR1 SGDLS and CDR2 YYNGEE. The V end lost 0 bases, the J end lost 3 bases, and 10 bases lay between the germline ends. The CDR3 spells CASSVGGKVNQPQHF. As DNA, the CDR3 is TGTGCCAGCAGCGTAGGAGGGAAGGTCAATCAGCCCCAGCATTTT.

The chain's CDR3 is CASIPTGNTEAFF. DNA of the CDR3: TGTGCCAGCATCCCAACAGGGAACACTGAAGCTTTCTTT. The chain links TRBV6-6 to TRBJ1-1; maybe TRBD1 (5 bases). CDR1 and CDR2 (germline): MNHNY, SVGAGI (reference sequence). V was shortened by 7 bases and J by 1 base, with 10 bases between the two germline ends. The CDR3 extends over 13 amino acids.

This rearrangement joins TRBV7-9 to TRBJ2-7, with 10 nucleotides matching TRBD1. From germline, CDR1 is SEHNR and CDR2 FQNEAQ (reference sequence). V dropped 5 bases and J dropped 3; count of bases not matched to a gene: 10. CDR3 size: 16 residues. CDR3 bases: TGTGCCAGCAGCCCCACACGGACAGGGGGAAACTACGAGCAGTACTTC. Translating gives CASSPTRTGGNYEQYF.